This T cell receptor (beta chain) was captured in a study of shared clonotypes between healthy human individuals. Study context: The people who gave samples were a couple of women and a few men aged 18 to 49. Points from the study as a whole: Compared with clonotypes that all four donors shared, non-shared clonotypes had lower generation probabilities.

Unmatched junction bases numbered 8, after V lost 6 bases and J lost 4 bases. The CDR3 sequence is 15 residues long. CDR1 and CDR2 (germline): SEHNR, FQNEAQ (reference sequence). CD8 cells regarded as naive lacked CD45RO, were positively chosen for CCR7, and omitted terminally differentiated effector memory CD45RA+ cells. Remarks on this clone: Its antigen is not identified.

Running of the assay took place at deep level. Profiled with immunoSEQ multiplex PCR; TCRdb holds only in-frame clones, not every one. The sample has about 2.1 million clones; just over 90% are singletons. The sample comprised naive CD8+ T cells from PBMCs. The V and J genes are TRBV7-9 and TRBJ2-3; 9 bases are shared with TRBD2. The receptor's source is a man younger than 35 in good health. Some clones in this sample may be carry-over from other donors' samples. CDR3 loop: CASRHSGSPADTQYF. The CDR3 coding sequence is TGTGCCAGCAGACATAGCGGGAGTCCCGCAGATACGCAGTATTTT.